A selection of T cell receptor beta chains follows, all from one sample in a study of shared clonotypes between healthy human individuals. The protocol was immunoSEQ multiplex PCR, while the TCRdb copy is restricted to in-frame clones and leaves out a portion. The sample holds some 2.1 million clones; about 93% are singletons and the top ten take about 1.7%. The source material was naive CD8+ T cells from PBMCs. The source is a man between 18 and 29 years old in good health. Some clones in this sample may be carry-over from other donors' samples. Both conserved end residues are part of each CDR3. The order of the fields is clone size, J gene, V gene, CDR3 length, CDR3 protein. Some rows have no size entry. The others give once, few or many, or a class for an expanded clone.

. | TRBJ2-1 | TRBV27 | 17 | CASSFLASGGAYNEQFF
. | TRBJ2-1 | TRBV28 | 20 | CASRTLKGLAGRPRGWEQFF
once | TRBJ2-3 | TRBV5-1 | 16 | CASSPLAPGSTDTQYF
. | TRBJ2-4 | TRBV27 | 16 | CASSRGGTGHKNIQYF
. | TRBJ2-1 | TRBV5-1 | 15 | CASIIAGGPGNEQFF
. | TRBJ1-2 | TRBV19 | 13 | CASSIDQGYGYTF
. | TRBJ2-5 | TRBV29-1 | 13 | CSVGDRVAETQYF
. | TRBJ2-7 | TRBV14 | 15 | CASSPELAGGYEQYF
. | TRBJ1-5 | TRBV6-6 | 16 | CASSYSPGKGDQPQHF
. | TRBJ2-1 | TRBV29-1 | 17 | CSVVLNRKEREYNEQFF
. | TRBJ2-3 | TRBV4-1 | 15 | CASSQGYSLTDTQYF
once | TRBJ1-5 | TRBV15 | 15 | CATSRDGYQREPQHF
. | TRBJ2-7 | TRBV11-2 | 13 | CASKTSVSYEQYF
once | TRBJ2-7 | TRBV5-1 | 14 | CASSLAPDSYEQYF
. | TRBJ1-2 | TRBV30 | 16 | CAWGDWDSRADYGYTF
few | TRBJ1-2 | TRBV5-1 | 13 | CASSRRTDIGYTF
once | TRBJ2-7 | TRBV29-1 | 12 | CSVQQGSYEQYF
few | TRBJ1-5 | TRBV4-1 | 17 | CASSLRQGVVSNQPQHF
. | TRBJ2-7 | TRBV29-1 | 14 | CSVEGLAGSYEQYF
. | TRBJ1-4 | TRBV7-9 | 15 | CASSPDRGRNEKLFF
once | TRBJ2-2 | TRBV30 | 17 | CAWSTPGGSGGTGELFF
. | TRBJ2-1 | TRBV4-3 | 17 | CASSLSLGTGAYNEQFF
. | TRBJ2-5 | TRBV11-2 | 14 | CASSRTGYQETQYF
. | TRBJ2-3 | TRBV7-8 | 14 | CASSLPEGADTQYF
. | TRBJ2-5 | TRBV5-6 | 14 | CASSLAGGGETQYF
few | TRBJ1-1 | TRBV7-9 | 12 | CALEDSNTEAFF
. | TRBJ1-1 | TRBV15 | 13 | CATRDVRGTEAFF
. | TRBJ2-5 | TRBV13 | 14 | CASSSRPVQETQYF